This T cell receptor beta chain emerged from a study of brain T cells in children with intractable seizures. Findings of the study overall: Pre- and post-surgery blood differed in depth, so pre-surgery absences may be undersampling. Viral specificity was inferred only from CDR3 similarity; HCMV serostatus was unknown.

The sequenced cases were selected for having the highest brain T cell transcript signatures. Before surgery, patients took at least one anti-epileptic drug. On this clone: Its antigen is unidentified.

Germline CDR1 is KGHDR and CDR2 is SFDVKD. Trimming took off 5 bases at V and 4 bases at J, with 5 bases between the two ends. CDR3 size: 12 residues. Here immunoSEQ multiplex PCR was the method, and the copy in TCRdb shows in-frame clones only, minus some. Among about 64,000 clones listed, approximately 95% were seen once. The chain combines TRBV24-1 with TRBJ2-1; D unclear. Sample: peripheral blood, taken at surgery. The TCR sequence derives from a boy under two years old with focal cortical dysplasia and intractable seizures. CDR3 bases: TGTGCCACCAGTGCCGATTACAATGAGCAGTTCTTC. As protein: CATSADYNEQFF.